The 20 T cell receptor beta chains presented below share a single source sample, sequenced in a study of shared clonotypes between healthy human individuals. Produced via immunoSEQ multiplex PCR; TCRdb's table is partial and in-frame only. The sample carries hundreds of thousands of clones, 95% to 97% recorded once. Terminally differentiated effector memory CD45RA+ cells were left out of the naive CD8 fraction, which was CD45RO-negative and positively selected for CCR7. The sequencing input was naive CD8+ T cells sorted from blood. The origin of the receptors is a woman aged 30 to 39 in good health.

V and J are TRBV27 and TRBJ2-2; 7 bases line up with TRBD2. The CDR3 length is 16 residues. Germline assignment: CDR1 MNHEY and CDR2 SMNVEV (reference sequence). V shed 4 bases, J shed 7 bases, and the junction held 12 bases outside the gene matches. For the CDR3, the DNA is TGTGCCAGCAGTTCCTCGGCGGGGGAGAAACACGGGGAGCTGTTTTTT. Amino acid sequence: CASSSSAGEKHGELFF.

The gene calls are TRBV28 and TRBJ2-1, with a possible D match to TRBD2 (5 bases). V lost 3 bases to trimming and J lost 7 bases, with 10 bases between them. The CDR3 contains 13 residues. Germline V CDR1 and CDR2: MDHEN, SYDVKM. The chain's CDR3 is CASSFQAANEQFF. As DNA, the CDR3 is TGTGCCAGCAGTTTCCAAGCGGCTAATGAGCAGTTCTTC. The entire variable domain, with the rest obtained from reference TRBV28 and TRBJ2-1, is as follows: DVKVTQSSRYLVKRTGEKVFLECVQDMDHENMFWYRQDPGLGLRLIYFSYDVKMKEKGDIPEGYSVSREKKERFSLILESASTNQTSMYLCASSFQAANEQFFGPGTRLTVL.

The chain employs TRBV5-4 and TRBJ2-1, with D tentatively TRBD2 (5 bases). Germline V CDR1 and CDR2: SGHNT, YYREEE (reference sequence). CDR3 length: 11 residues. The V end lost 10 bases, the J end lost 9 bases, and 14 bases lay between the germline ends. This chain's CDR3 is CAGEREAEQFF. In DNA form, the CDR3 reads TGTGCCGGGGAACGGGAAGCTGAGCAGTTCTTC.

The V gene is TRBV4-1, the J gene TRBJ2-7; D is possibly TRBD2 (7 bases). Trimming took off 3 bases at V and 0 bases at J, with 12 bases between the two ends. The CDR3 is 15 amino acids. Per germline, CDR1 MGHRA and CDR2 YSYEKL. The CDR3 reads CASSHGGASSYEQYF. Written as DNA, the CDR3 is TGCGCCAGCAGCCATGGGGGGGCGAGCTCCTACGAGCAGTACTTC.

V and J are TRBV27 and TRBJ1-1; 7 positions agree with TRBD1. After removal of 0 bases from V and 5 bases from J, the junction contained 15 bases not matched to a gene. The CDR3 spans 18 residues. The germline V gene encodes CDR1 MNHEY and CDR2 SMNVEV (reference sequence). The CDR3 loop reads CASSLSRWRTGVGTEAFF. Written as DNA, the CDR3 is TGTGCCAGCAGTTTATCGAGGTGGAGAACAGGGGTCGGAACTGAAGCTTTCTTT.

CDR3 protein: CASGKQGLSTDTQYF. The CDR3 DNA reads as TGTGCCAGCGGAAAACAGGGATTAAGCACAGATACGCAGTATTTT. The rearrangement joins TRBV6-5 to TRBJ2-3, with a tentative D call TRBD1 (6 bases). Germline-derived CDR1 and CDR2 are MNHEY and SVGAGI. V lost 8 bases, J lost 0 bases, and 15 bases lay in between. The CDR3 is made up of 15 amino acids.

The chain recombines TRBV9 with TRBJ1-6, with D possibly being TRBD1 (6 bases). V dropped 2 bases and J dropped 10 bases, with 13 bases sitting between them. Germline CDR1 and CDR2: SGDLS and YYNGEE. CDR3 length: 14 amino acids. In DNA, the CDR3 is TGTGCCAGCAGCGTCGGGGGGCCAGGGTCACCCCTCCACTTT. Its translation: CASSVGGPGSPLHF.

The chain combines TRBV13 with TRBJ1-5; D unclear. V lost 3 bases and J lost 5, with 5 bases in between. Germline CDR1 reads PRHDT; CDR2 reads FYEKMQ (reference sequence). This CDR3 has 12 amino acids. The CDR3 region has the DNA TGTGCCAGCAGCTTCGGGGATCAGCCCCAGCATTTT. It specifies CASSFGDQPQHF. Full variable domain (outside the CDR3, taken from reference TRBV13 and TRBJ1-5): AAGVIQSPRHLIKEKRETATLKCYPIPRHDTVYWYQQGPGQDPQFLISFYEKMQSDKGSIPDRFSAQQFSDYHSELNMSSLELGDSALYFCASSFGDQPQHFGDGTRLSIL.

This rearrangement joins TRBV23-1 to TRBJ2-1; 15 bases match TRBD2. Being an ORF, TRBV23-1 has a function that is uncertain. The CDR3 has 18 residues. With 7 bases clipped from V and 1 base from J, the junction kept 8 bases outside the gene matches. The CDR3 sequence is CASKGLAGGSNSYNEQFF. The CDR3 region has the DNA TGCGCCAGCAAGGGACTAGCGGGAGGAAGTAATTCCTACAATGAGCAGTTCTTC.

The genes are TRBV7-8 and TRBJ1-1, with D tentatively TRBD1 (5 bases). Germline values: CDR1 SGHVS, CDR2 FQNEAQ. The CDR3 totals 13 residues. The V gene lost 2 bases and the J gene lost 1 base, with 5 bases spanning the gap. The CDR3 region is CASSLTGNTEAFF. CDR3 in DNA: TGTGCCAGCAGCTTAACAGGGAACACTGAAGCTTTCTTT.

The chain carries TRBV19 and TRBJ2-3; 10 bases are a match to TRBD2. With 5 bases clipped from V and 4 bases from J, the junction kept 3 bases outside the gene matches. Germline CDR1 is LNHDA and CDR2 is SQIVND (reference sequence). The CDR3 totals 14 residues. CDR3 coding DNA: TGTGCCAGTAGTCTAGCGGGAGAGGCAGATACGCAGTATTTT. Protein sequence: CASSLAGEADTQYF.

The chain links TRBV28 to TRBJ2-7; D unclear. Germline-derived CDR1 and CDR2 are MDHEN and SYDVKM. The CDR3 is made up of 13 amino acids. Trimming stripped 1 base from V and 0 bases from J, with 4 bases between. The CDR3 region has the DNA TGTGCCAGCAGTTTATTTTTCTCCTACGAGCAGTACTTC. The encoded protein is CASSLFFSYEQYF.

The V and J genes are TRBV5-1 and TRBJ2-7; TRBD1 matches 7 bases. The CDR3 totals 16 residues. V trimming: 0 bases; J trimming: 2 bases; junction bases outside the gene matches: 8. CDR1 is SGHRS, CDR2 YFSETQ, per germline. This CDR3 reads CASSLVPGTEAYEQYF. The CDR3 nucleotides read TGCGCCAGCAGCTTGGTACCCGGGACAGAGGCCTACGAGCAGTACTTC.

The chain recombines TRBV5-6 with TRBJ1-5; possibly TRBD1 for D (5 bases). This CDR3 is built from 14 residues. V shed 4 bases and J shed 7 bases, with 15 bases lying between them. Looked up from germline, CDR1 is SGHDT and CDR2 is YYEEEE. This chain's CDR3 is CASSPRRGGQPQHF. The CDR3 DNA reads as TGTGCCAGCAGCCCACGTCGGGGGGGGCAGCCCCAGCATTTT.

This clone was counted once. The V call is TRBV5-4, the J call TRBJ2-2; TRBD2 aligns across 13 bases. The CDR3 contains 19 residues. Germline loops: CDR1 SGHNT, CDR2 YYREEE (reference sequence). J lost 1 base, V lost 3 bases, and 9 bases had no gene match. CDR3 sequence: CASSSLTGTSGVNTGELFF. CDR3 DNA: TGTGCCAGCAGCTCCCTAACCGGGACTAGCGGGGTGAACACCGGGGAGCTGTTTTTT.

V usage is TRBV7-9 and J usage is TRBJ1-5; a weak D match, TRBD1 (6 bases). The CDR3 is 12 amino acids. Trimming pared 5 bases from V and 11 bases from J, leaving 13 bases between. From germline, CDR1 is SEHNR and CDR2 FQNEAQ (reference sequence). In nucleotides, the CDR3 is TGTGCCAGCAGCCGTGGCCAGGGGTCCCAGCATTTT. This translates into CASSRGQGSQHF.

The J gene is TRBJ1-2, the V gene TRBV7-9; 7 bases agree with TRBD1. The CDR3 runs to 14 residues. V was pared by 4 bases and J by 5 bases, with 7 bases of the junction left unmatched. In germline, CDR1 is SEHNR, CDR2 FQNEAQ (reference sequence). The CDR3 DNA follows: TGTGCCAGCAGCTCCCCGGGACAGAGTTATGGCTACACCTTC. It codes for CASSSPGQSYGYTF.

The V gene is TRBV4-2, the J gene TRBJ1-2; D remains ambiguous. Germline CDR1 reads LGHNA; CDR2 reads YNFKEQ. The V gene lost 0 bases and the J gene lost 4 bases, with 6 bases spanning the gap. The CDR3 is made up of 13 amino acids. CDR3 loop: CASSQDLVYGYTF. The CDR3 DNA is TGTGCCAGCAGCCAAGATCTAGTCTATGGCTACACCTTC.

The chain is built from TRBV27 and TRBJ2-1, with 11 bases fitting TRBD2. Germline values: CDR1 MNHEY, CDR2 SMNVEV (reference sequence). The ends lost 8 bases at V and 5 bases at J; junction bases unmatched: 17. The CDR3 has 18 residues. The CDR3 DNA reads as TGTGCCAGCGGACCGGGACTAGCGGAGCTGGGTCGGAACAATGAGCAGTTCTTC. Translation: CASGPGLAELGRNNEQFF.

This chain joins TRBV5-1 and TRBJ1-3; D not resolved. CDR1 is SGHRS, CDR2 YFSETQ, per germline. V was trimmed by 0 bases and J by 9 bases, leaving 10 bases between them. The CDR3 has 13 residues. The chain's CDR3 is CASSLGQTSTIYF. The CDR3, as DNA: TGCGCCAGCAGCTTGGGGCAGACCAGCACCATATATTTT.